The entry that follows covers one T cell receptor beta chain sequence. The antigen it binds to is not known. No much larger clone is present one base from it, and per-base qualities are unavailable. This sample is drawn from a study of blood T cell repertoires in COVID-19 (TCRdb year 2020). Background for the entire study: Samples covering the acute and convalescent phases of COVID-19 were provided by collaborators in the United States, Italy and Spain. The material from the prospective study consisted of cDNA or gDNA derived from T cells, B-cell-depleted T cells, or PBMCs. Subjects who had been exposed to COVID-19, were actively infected with it, or had recovered from it provided the deeply sampled blood TCRbeta repertoires that made up the dataset. The repertoires were made available in a free public database intended to serve as a resource for research on the immune response to SARS-CoV-2. The samples were drawn from the first 160 participants of the ongoing ImmuneRACE study and from roughly 1,300 subjects provided by 6 global collaborators. The sample metadata nearly always contained a de-identified subject ID, COVID-19 status, age in years and sex. Where available, HLA class I and class II types were taken from metadata supplied by the sample provider and were not determined by assay-based typing.

What the authors observed across the whole study: The quantity of clinical and demographic metadata differed by source and by participant and was supplied without curation.

The immunoSEQ Assay, a bias-controlled multiplex PCR, was used to amplify TCRbeta CDR3 regions from genomic DNA. In the paper's pipeline: Within the assay, amplification of reference gene primers was used to estimate how many nucleated cells each sample contained. Sequence reads were collapsed and filtered to measure the absolute abundance of every unique TCRbeta CDR3 rearrangement. For each sample, productive Simpson clonality was calculated by taking the square root of Simpson's diversity index across productive rearrangements. Here the immuneACCESS table is served through TCRdb, limited to in-frame sequences with V and J called. Missing clones are a known gap in these copies; in checked studies unresolved V genes cover under half, and the rest lacks a known reason. V and J calls and clone size come straight from that table; D and trimming were deduced from the DNA. In this sample the table shows about 140,000 clones, approximately 88% of which occur a single time. Over 9.5% of the sample rests with the top ten.

CDR1 SEHNR and CDR2 FQNEAQ are derived from the germline V gene (reference sequence). From the cysteine through the phenylalanine, the CDR3 covers 13 amino acids. Of all the DNA, just the CDR3 is kept, 39 bases in frame from base 1. The germline ends are 10 bases apart after V is trimmed by 4 bases and J by 4 bases. Each collaborating institution followed its own protocols to collect whole blood in K2EDTA tubes. For TCRbeta analysis, collaborators shipped samples as frozen whole blood, isolated PBMCs, or DNA extracted from either of those sample types. The TCR originated in a man in his sixties with active or convalescent COVID-19. The receptor chain draws on TRBV7-9 and TRBJ1-2; TRBD1 is possibly the D segment (5 matching bases). Sequenced input: peripheral blood. The CDR3 is CASSYTGGYGYTF. At the DNA level, the sequence is TGTGCCAGCAGCTATACGGGGGGCTATGGCTACACCTTC.